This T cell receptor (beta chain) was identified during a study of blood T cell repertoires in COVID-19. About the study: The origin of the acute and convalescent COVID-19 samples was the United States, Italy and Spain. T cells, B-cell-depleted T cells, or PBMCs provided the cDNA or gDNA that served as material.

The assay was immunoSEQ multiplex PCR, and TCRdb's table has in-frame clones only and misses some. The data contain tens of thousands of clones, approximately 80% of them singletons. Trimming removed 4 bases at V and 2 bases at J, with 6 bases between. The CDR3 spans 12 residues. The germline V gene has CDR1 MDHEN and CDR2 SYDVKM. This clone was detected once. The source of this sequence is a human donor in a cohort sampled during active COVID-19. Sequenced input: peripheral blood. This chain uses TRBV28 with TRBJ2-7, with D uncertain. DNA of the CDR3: TGTGCCAGCAGTTCGAGCACCTACGAGCAGTACTTC. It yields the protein CASSSSTYEQYF.